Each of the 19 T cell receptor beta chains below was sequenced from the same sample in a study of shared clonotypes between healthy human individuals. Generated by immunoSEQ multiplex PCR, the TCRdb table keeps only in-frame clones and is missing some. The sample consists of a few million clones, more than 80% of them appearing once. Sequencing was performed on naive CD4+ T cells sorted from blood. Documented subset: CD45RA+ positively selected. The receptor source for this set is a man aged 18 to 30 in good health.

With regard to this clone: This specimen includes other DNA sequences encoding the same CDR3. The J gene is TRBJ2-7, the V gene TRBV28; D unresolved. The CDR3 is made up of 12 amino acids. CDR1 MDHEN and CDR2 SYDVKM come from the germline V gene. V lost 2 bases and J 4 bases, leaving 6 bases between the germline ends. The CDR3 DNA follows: TGTGCCAGCAGTTTAGTGCCGTACGAGCAGTACTTC. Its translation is CASSLVPYEQYF. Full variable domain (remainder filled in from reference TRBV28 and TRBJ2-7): DVKVTQSSRYLVKRTGEKVFLECVQDMDHENMFWYRQDPGLGLRLIYFSYDVKMKEKGDIPEGYSVSREKKERFSLILESASTNQTSMYLCASSLVPYEQYFGPGTRLTVT.

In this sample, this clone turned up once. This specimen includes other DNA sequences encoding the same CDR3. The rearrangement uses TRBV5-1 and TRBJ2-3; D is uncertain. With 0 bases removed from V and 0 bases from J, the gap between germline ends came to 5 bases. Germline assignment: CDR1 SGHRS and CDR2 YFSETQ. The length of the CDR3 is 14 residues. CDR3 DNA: TGCGCCAGCAGCTTGGCCCCGAGCACAGATACGCAGTATTTT. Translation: CASSLAPSTDTQYF.

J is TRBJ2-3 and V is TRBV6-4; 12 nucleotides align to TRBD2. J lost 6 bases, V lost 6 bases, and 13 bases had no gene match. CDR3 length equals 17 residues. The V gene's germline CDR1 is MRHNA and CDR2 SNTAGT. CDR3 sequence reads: CASSDLLAGGVKDTQYF. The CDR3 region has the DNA TGTGCCAGCAGCGATCTTCTAGCGGGGGGGGTCAAGGATACGCAGTATTTT.

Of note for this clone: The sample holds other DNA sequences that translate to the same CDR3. CDR3 region: CASSPGGFTDTQYF. The CDR3 DNA reads TGTGCCAGCAGCCCAGGGGGCTTTACAGATACGCAGTATTTT. The rearrangement uses TRBV14 and TRBJ2-3; TRBD1 aligns across 8 bases. Germline V gene data show CDR1 as SGHDN and CDR2 as FVKESK. V shed 4 bases and J 3 bases; nucleotides not matched to a gene: 3. CDR3 size: 14 residues.

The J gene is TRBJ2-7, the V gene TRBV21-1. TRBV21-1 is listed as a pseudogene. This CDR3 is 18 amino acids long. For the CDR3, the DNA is TGTGCCAGCAGCAAAGATTCACAAACGGGGGCTCCCACCTACGAGCAGTACTTC. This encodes CASSKDSQTGAPTYEQYF.

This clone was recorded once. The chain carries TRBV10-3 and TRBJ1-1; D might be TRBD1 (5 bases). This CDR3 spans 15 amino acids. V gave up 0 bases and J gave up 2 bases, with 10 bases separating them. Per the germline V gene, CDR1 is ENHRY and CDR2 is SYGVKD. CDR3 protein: CAISESQGRNTEAFF. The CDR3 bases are TGTGCCATCAGTGAGTCTCAGGGCAGAAACACTGAAGCTTTCTTT.

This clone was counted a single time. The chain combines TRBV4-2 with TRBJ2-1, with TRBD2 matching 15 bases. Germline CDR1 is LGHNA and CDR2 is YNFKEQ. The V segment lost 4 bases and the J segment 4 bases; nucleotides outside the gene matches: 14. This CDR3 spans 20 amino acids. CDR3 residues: CASSRPRGTSGGQGYNEQFF. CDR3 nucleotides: TGTGCCAGCAGCCGTCCCAGGGGGACTAGCGGGGGGCAGGGGTACAATGAGCAGTTCTTC.

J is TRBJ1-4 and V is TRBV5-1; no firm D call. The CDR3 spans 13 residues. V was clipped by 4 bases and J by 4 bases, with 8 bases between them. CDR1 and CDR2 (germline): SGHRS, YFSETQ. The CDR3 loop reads CASSRAGNEKLFF. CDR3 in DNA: TGCGCCAGCAGCAGGGCGGGTAATGAAAAACTGTTTTTT.

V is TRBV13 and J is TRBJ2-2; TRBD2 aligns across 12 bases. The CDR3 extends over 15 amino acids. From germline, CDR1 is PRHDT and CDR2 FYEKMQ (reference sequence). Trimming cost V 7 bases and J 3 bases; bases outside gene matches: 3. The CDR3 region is CASNRLAGDTGELFF. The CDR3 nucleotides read TGTGCCAGCAACAGACTAGCGGGGGACACCGGGGAGCTGTTTTTT. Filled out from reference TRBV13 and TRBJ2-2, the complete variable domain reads AAGVIQSPRHLIKEKRETATLKCYPIPRHDTVYWYQQGPGQDPQFLISFYEKMQSDKGSIPDRFSAQQFSDYHSELNMSSLELGDSALYFCASNRLAGDTGELFFGEGSRLTVL.

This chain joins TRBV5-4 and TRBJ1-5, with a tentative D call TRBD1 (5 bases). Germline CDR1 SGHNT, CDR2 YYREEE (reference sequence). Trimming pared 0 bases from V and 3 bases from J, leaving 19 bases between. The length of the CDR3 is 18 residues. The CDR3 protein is CASSLAYPTAAYNQPQHF. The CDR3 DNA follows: TGTGCCAGCAGCTTGGCCTACCCGACAGCCGCCTACAATCAGCCCCAGCATTTT. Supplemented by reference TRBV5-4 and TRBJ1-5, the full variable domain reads ETGVTQSPTHLIKTRGQQVTLRCSSQSGHNTVSWYQQALGQGPQFIFQYYREEENGRGNFPPRFSGLQFPNYSSELNVNALELDDSALYLCASSLAYPTAAYNQPQHFGDGTRLSIL.

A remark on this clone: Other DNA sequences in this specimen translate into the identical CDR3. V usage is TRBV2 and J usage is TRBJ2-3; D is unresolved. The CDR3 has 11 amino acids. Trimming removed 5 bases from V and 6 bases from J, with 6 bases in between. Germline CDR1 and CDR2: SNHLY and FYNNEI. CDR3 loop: CASSSLDTQYF. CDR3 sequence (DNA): TGTGCCAGCAGTTCGCTCGATACGCAGTATTTT. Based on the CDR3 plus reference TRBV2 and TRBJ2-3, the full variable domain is EPEVTQTPSHQVTQMGQEVILRCVPISNHLYFYWYRQILGQKVEFLVSFYNNEISEKSEIFDDQFSVERPDGSNFTLKIRSTKLEDSAMYFCASSSLDTQYFGPGTRLTVL.

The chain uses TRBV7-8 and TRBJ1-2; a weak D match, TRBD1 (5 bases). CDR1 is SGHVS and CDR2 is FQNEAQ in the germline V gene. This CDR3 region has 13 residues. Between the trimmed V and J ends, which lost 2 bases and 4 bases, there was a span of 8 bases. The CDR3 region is CASSLPGGYGYTF. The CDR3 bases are TGTGCCAGCAGCTTACCGGGGGGCTATGGCTACACCTTC.

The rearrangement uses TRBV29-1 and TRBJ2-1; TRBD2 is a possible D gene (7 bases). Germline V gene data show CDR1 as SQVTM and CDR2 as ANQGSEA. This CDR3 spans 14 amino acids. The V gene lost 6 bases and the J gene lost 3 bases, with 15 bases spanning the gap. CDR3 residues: CSVLGGAFYNEQFF. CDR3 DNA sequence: TGCAGCGTCCTAGGGGGGGCGTTCTACAATGAGCAGTTCTTC.

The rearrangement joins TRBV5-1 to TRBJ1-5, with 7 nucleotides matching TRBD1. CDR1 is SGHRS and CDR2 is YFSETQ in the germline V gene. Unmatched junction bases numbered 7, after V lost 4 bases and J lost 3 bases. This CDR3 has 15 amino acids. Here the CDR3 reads CASSMTGRDNQPQHF. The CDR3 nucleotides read TGCGCCAGCAGCATGACAGGGAGAGACAATCAGCCCCAGCATTTT.

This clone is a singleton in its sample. CDR3 in DNA: TGTGCCAGAAGCTTCGGGACGGGGAGAACCTACGAGCAGTACTTC. Amino acids: CARSFGTGRTYEQYF. The chain links TRBV5-3 to TRBJ2-7; possibly TRBD1 or TRBD2 for D (5 bases each). TRBV5-3 is sorted into the ORF group, with uncertain function. V was shortened by 2 bases and J by 2 bases, with 14 bases between the two germline ends. The CDR3 has 15 residues.

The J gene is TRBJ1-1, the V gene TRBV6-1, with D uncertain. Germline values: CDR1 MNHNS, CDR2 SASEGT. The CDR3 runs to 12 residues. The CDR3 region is CASQRDNTEAFF. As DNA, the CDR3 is TGTGCAAGTCAGAGGGATAACACTGAAGCTTTCTTT.

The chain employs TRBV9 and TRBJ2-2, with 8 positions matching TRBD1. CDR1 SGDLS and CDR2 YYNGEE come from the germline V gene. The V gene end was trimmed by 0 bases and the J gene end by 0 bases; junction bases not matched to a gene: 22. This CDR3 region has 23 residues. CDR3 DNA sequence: TGTGCCAGCAGCGTAGTCGCCAGGTCGAACCGGGACAGGAGTTTTACGAACACCGGGGAGCTGTTTTTT. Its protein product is CASSVVARSNRDRSFTNTGELFF.

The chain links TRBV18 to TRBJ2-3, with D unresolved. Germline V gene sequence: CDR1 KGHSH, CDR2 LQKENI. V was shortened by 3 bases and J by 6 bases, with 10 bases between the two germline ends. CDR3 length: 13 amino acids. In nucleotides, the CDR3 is TGTGCCAGCTCACCTCAGAATAGGGATACGCAGTATTTT. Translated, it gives CASSPQNRDTQYF.

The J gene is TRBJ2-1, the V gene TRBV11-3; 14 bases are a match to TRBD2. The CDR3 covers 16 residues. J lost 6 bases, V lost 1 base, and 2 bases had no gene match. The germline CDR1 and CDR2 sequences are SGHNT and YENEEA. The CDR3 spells CASSLVGTSGGNEQFF. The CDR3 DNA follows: TGTGCCAGCAGCTTAGTTGGGACTAGCGGGGGCAATGAGCAGTTCTTC.